This T cell receptor beta chain was sequenced for a study of tumor-infiltrating lymphocytes in primary liver carcinoma. Study overall: Samples produced roughly 3.5 to 7.13 million productive TCRbeta reads, comparable across tissue types. Findings and caveats of the study: Overlap in tumor-adjacent and tumor-blood pairs fell below that of tumor region pairs.

Taking about 20-31 mg of unsorted bulk tissue, the authors co-extracted RNA and DNA. Constant-region priming of about 500 ng total RNA yielded TCR beta cDNA. Sequencing libraries for TCR beta derived from three nested multiplex PCR rounds that used slightly modified ARM-PCR. Use of TRBV1-TRBV30 forward primers with a C-beta reverse primer characterized the first two PCR rounds, which lasted around 10 cycles each. TCRdb ran MiXCR on the multiplex PCR reads and lists one entry per CDR3 protein. Among about 190,000 distinct CDR3 sequences listed, roughly 80% were seen once. In regard to this clonotype: Its antigen is undetermined. One end of the junction is discordant with germline, which a read error may explain.

The CDR3 spans 14 residues. The germline V gene encodes CDR1 SGHNT and CDR2 YENEEA. Sequenced: tumor tissue from primary liver carcinoma. The V and J genes are TRBV11-3 and TRBJ2-1, with a possible D match to TRBD2 (5 bases). The clonotype originates from a man between 40 and 49 years old with primary liver carcinoma and hepatitis B virus infection. CDR3 loop: CASSLGVSNNERYF. The CDR3 nucleotides read TGTGCCAGCAGCCTAGGCGTCTCGAACAATGAGCGGTACTTC.